What follows are 22 T cell receptor beta chains derived from one specimen sequenced in a study of shared clonotypes between healthy human individuals. The protocol was immunoSEQ multiplex PCR, while the TCRdb copy is restricted to in-frame clones and leaves out a portion. The table shows 2 million to 2.5 million clones, with around 93% occurring only once. The sample comprised naive CD4+ T cells from PBMCs. The subset denotes: CD45RA+ positively selected. These receptors all stem from a young man in good health. Some clones in this sample may be carry-over from other donors' samples.

The chain uses TRBV7-6 and TRBJ2-7; 10 bases are shared with TRBD1. V dropped 5 bases and J dropped 0; count of bases not matched to a gene: 16. Germline CDR1 and CDR2: SGHVS and FNYEAQ. The CDR3 totals 19 residues. For the CDR3, the DNA is TGTGCCAGCAGCCCTACGGGAGGGCAATGGACAGGGGGCTCCTACGAGCAGTACTTC. Translation: CASSPTGGQWTGGSYEQYF.

The chain recombines TRBV6-1 with TRBJ2-3, with a possible D match to TRBD1 (6 bases). The CDR3 length is 15 residues. Trimming took off 6 bases at V and 0 bases at J, with 13 bases between the two ends. The germline V gene encodes CDR1 MNHNS and CDR2 SASEGT. CDR3 loop: CASSVGGSSTDTQYF. The DNA for the CDR3 is TGTGCCAGCAGCGTTGGGGGCAGTAGCACAGATACGCAGTATTTT.

The chain has TRBV9 and TRBJ2-7, with 9 bases aligning to TRBD2. The V and J ends lost 2 bases and 3 bases, in that order; junction bases with no gene match: 6. Germline CDR1 reads SGDLS; CDR2 reads YYNGEE. The CDR3 is made up of 15 amino acids. This chain's CDR3 is CASSVAGGPNYEQYF. CDR3 nucleotides: TGTGCCAGCAGCGTCGCGGGAGGGCCTAACTACGAGCAGTACTTC.

The chain couples TRBV5-6 to TRBJ2-5, with TRBD1 identical over 7 bases. The last part of the DNA fits TRBJ2-7 better; the J call may be wrong. This CDR3 spans 14 amino acids. Germline assignment: CDR1 SGHDT and CDR2 YYEEEE. The CDR3 DNA follows: TGTGCCAGCAGCTTAGGGACAGCCTCCTACGAGCAGTACTTC. This sequence encodes CASSLGTASYEQYF.

The chain employs TRBV11-2 and TRBJ2-7; TRBD1 agrees at 9 bases. This CDR3 comprises 14 residues. Germline V lookup: CDR1 SGHAT, CDR2 FQNNGV. J lost 4 bases, V lost 5 bases, and 6 bases had no gene match. CDR3 coding DNA: TGTGCCAGCAGCATAGGACAGGGGATGTACGAGCAGTACTTC. This sequence encodes CASSIGQGMYEQYF.

For this clone: The identical CDR3 is also encoded by other nucleotide sequences in the sample. The chain couples TRBV5-1 to TRBJ2-1; weak D call: TRBD2 (5 bases). The germline gives CDR1 SGHRS, CDR2 YFSETQ. There are 15 residues in the CDR3. V lost 0 bases and J 4 bases, leaving 11 bases between the germline ends. As DNA, the CDR3 is TGCGCCAGCAGCTTGGCGGTGACTACTTACAATGAGCAGTTCTTC. Translation gives CASSLAVTTYNEQFF.

The gene calls are TRBV28 and TRBJ1-2; possible D gene TRBD1, 5 bases. Germline values: CDR1 MDHEN, CDR2 SYDVKM. V dropped 2 bases and J dropped 2 bases, with 9 bases sitting between them. The CDR3 contains 14 residues. This CDR3 reads CASSLIEGNYGYTF. The CDR3 region has the DNA TGTGCCAGCAGTTTAATCGAGGGGAACTATGGCTACACCTTC.

This rearrangement joins TRBV28 to TRBJ2-1; D may correspond to TRBD1 or TRBD2 (5 bases each). Trimming shortened V by 2 bases and J by 5 bases, and 16 bases separated the two germline ends. The CDR3 totals 16 residues. The germline V gene has CDR1 MDHEN and CDR2 SYDVKM. The CDR3 is CASSLKGTSRDNEQFF. CDR3 nucleotide sequence: TGTGCCAGCAGTTTAAAGGGGACCTCAAGAGACAATGAGCAGTTCTTC.

The V and J genes are TRBV2 and TRBJ1-2, with TRBD1 identical over 10 bases. After removal of 3 bases from V and 6 bases from J, the junction contained 1 base not matched to a gene. The CDR3 sequence is 13 residues long. Germline CDR1 and CDR2: SNHLY and FYNNEI. The DNA of the CDR3 is TGTGCCAGCAGTGACGGGACAGGGGATGGCTACACCTTC. Its translation: CASSDGTGDGYTF. Full variable domain (missing parts from reference TRBV2 and TRBJ1-2): EPEVTQTPSHQVTQMGQEVILRCVPISNHLYFYWYRQILGQKVEFLVSFYNNEISEKSEIFDDQFSVERPDGSNFTLKIRSTKLEDSAMYFCASSDGTGDGYTFGSGTRLTVV.

V usage is TRBV7-8 and J usage is TRBJ2-1; TRBD2 matches at 9 bases. The V and J ends lost 2 bases and 7 bases, in that order; junction bases with no gene match: 6. The CDR3 runs to 15 residues. CDR1 is SGHVS and CDR2 is FQNEAQ in the germline V gene. CDR3 loop: CASSLLESGRNEQFF. The CDR3 region has the DNA TGTGCCAGCAGCTTACTTGAAAGCGGGAGGAATGAGCAGTTCTTC.

This sequence joins TRBV28 and TRBJ2-7; TRBD1 matches 7 bases. Germline values: CDR1 MDHEN, CDR2 SYDVKM. This CDR3 has 16 amino acids. After removal of 5 bases from V and 3 bases from J, the junction contained 13 bases not matched to a gene. CDR3: CASSPTATGRVYEQYF. In nucleotides, the CDR3 is TGTGCCAGCAGTCCCACAGCGACAGGGCGGGTCTACGAGCAGTACTTC. The full variable domain, with the rest looked up from reference TRBV28 and TRBJ2-7, is DVKVTQSSRYLVKRTGEKVFLECVQDMDHENMFWYRQDPGLGLRLIYFSYDVKMKEKGDIPEGYSVSREKKERFSLILESASTNQTSMYLCASSPTATGRVYEQYFGPGTRLTVT.

The V call is TRBV18, the J call TRBJ2-7, with 7 bases fitting TRBD1. V shed 2 bases and J 6 bases; nucleotides not matched to a gene: 7. CDR3 length: 14 residues. Germline lookup yields CDR1 KGHSH and CDR2 LQKENI. The DNA of the CDR3 is TGTGCCAGCTCACCAACAACAGGGGAGCGCGAGCAGTACTTC. This translates into CASSPTTGEREQYF.

The rearrangement uses TRBV6-6 and TRBJ1-5, with 7 bases lining up with TRBD1. This CDR3 contains 15 residues. V lost 5 bases, J lost 5 bases, and 9 bases stayed unmatched. Germline V gene data show CDR1 as MNHNY and CDR2 as SVGAGI (reference sequence). This CDR3 is CASSPRTGRDQPQHF. In DNA, the CDR3 is TGTGCCAGCAGTCCGCGGACAGGTAGGGATCAGCCCCAGCATTTT.

The chain employs TRBV28 and TRBJ1-1; D gene ambiguous. This CDR3 spans 13 amino acids. The V end was cut by 7 bases, the J end by 1 base, with 10 bases between. Germline CDR1 and CDR2: MDHEN and SYDVKM. CDR3 loop: CASTISANTEAFF. CDR3 in DNA: TGTGCCAGCACTATTTCGGCGAACACTGAAGCTTTCTTT. Full variable domain (rest looked up from reference TRBV28 and TRBJ1-1): DVKVTQSSRYLVKRTGEKVFLECVQDMDHENMFWYRQDPGLGLRLIYFSYDVKMKEKGDIPEGYSVSREKKERFSLILESASTNQTSMYLCASTISANTEAFFGQGTRLTVV.

V usage is TRBV6-1 and J usage is TRBJ2-4; a weak D match, TRBD2 (6 bases). The CDR3 spans 13 residues. Looked up from germline, CDR1 is MNHNS and CDR2 is SASEGT. V lost 6 bases to trimming and J lost 7 bases, with 13 bases between them. CDR3 bases: TGTGCCAGCAGCAGGGACTTCTCGAACATTCAGTACTTC. Translating gives CASSRDFSNIQYF.

Note on this clone: In the same sample, other DNA sequences code for this CDR3. V is TRBV5-1 and J is TRBJ2-3, with 11 bases matching TRBD2. The CDR3 consists of 16 residues. V lost 4 bases, J lost 0 bases, and 4 bases stayed unmatched. The germline CDR1 and CDR2 sequences are SGHRS and YFSETQ. DNA of the CDR3: TGCGCCAGCAGCCCGCGGACTAGCGGGAGCACAGATACGCAGTATTTT. Its protein product is CASSPRTSGSTDTQYF.

The V and J genes are TRBV10-3 and TRBJ2-4; the D gene is possibly TRBD1 (6 bases). The CDR3 consists of 15 residues. In germline, CDR1 is ENHRY, CDR2 SYGVKD. The V and J ends lost 0 bases and 6 bases respectively, with 12 bases between them. Here the CDR3 DNA reads TGTGCCATCAGTGAGTCGGGGGCCTTCCCAAACATTCAGTACTTC. Its protein is CAISESGAFPNIQYF.

DNA for the CDR3: TGCAGCGTTGTTACCGGACAGTCCCCTAGCAATCAGCCCCAGCATTTT. Its translation is CSVVTGQSPSNQPQHF. The rearrangement uses TRBV29-1 and TRBJ1-5; D possibly corresponds to TRBD1 (6 bases). CDR3 length: 16 residues. Germline V lookup: CDR1 SQVTM, CDR2 ANQGSEA. The germline V and J ends were trimmed by 4 bases and 0 bases, with 16 bases remaining between them.

The rearrangement joins TRBV5-1 to TRBJ1-1; no firm D call. This CDR3 contains 12 residues. Germline V CDR1 and CDR2: SGHRS, YFSETQ. The V end was cut by 3 bases, the J end by 9 bases, with 12 bases between. CDR3 DNA sequence: TGCGCCAGCAGCTCCCCTGGAGATCAAGCTTTCTTT. Protein product: CASSSPGDQAFF. The full variable domain, rest sourced from reference TRBV5-1 and TRBJ1-1, is KAGVTQTPRYLIKTRGQQVTLSCSPISGHRSVSWYQQTPGQGLQFLFEYFSETQRNKGNFPGRFSGRQFSNSRSEMNVSTLELGDSALYLCASSSPGDQAFFGQGTRLTVV.

This clone was seen a handful of times. This rearrangement joins TRBV7-3 to TRBJ2-1; 9 nucleotides line up with TRBD2. Germline CDR1 SGHTA, CDR2 FQGTGA. The trim removed 0 bases at V and 8 bases at J, leaving 5 bases unmatched. CDR3 length equals 15 residues. The CDR3 region has the DNA TGTGCCAGCAGCTTAACCGGACTAGCGACATATGAGCAGTTCTTC. This sequence encodes CASSLTGLATYEQFF. Complete variable domain (other parts from reference TRBV7-3 and TRBJ2-1): GAGVSQTPSNKVTEKGKYVELRCDPISGHTALYWYRQSLGQGPEFLIYFQGTGAADDSGLPNDRFFAVRPEGSVSTLKIQRTERGDSAVYLCASSLTGLATYEQFFGPGTRLTVL.

This chain links TRBV14 with TRBJ2-7; no clear D gene. Trimming left V 1 base short and J 6 bases short, with 13 bases between. Germline V CDR1 and CDR2: SGHDN, FVKESK. This CDR3 is built from 14 residues. The DNA for the CDR3 is TGTGCCAGCAGCCAAGGGTTTCGGGCGACCGAGCAGTACTTC. The encoded protein is CASSQGFRATEQYF.

V usage is TRBV5-6 and J usage is TRBJ1-2; D not certain. The ends were cut back, 4 bases at V and 1 base at J, with 14 bases in the middle. This CDR3 spans 15 amino acids. Germline V gene data show CDR1 as SGHDT and CDR2 as YYEEEE. The CDR3 loop reads CASSPIGLLNYGYTF. CDR3 nucleotides: TGTGCCAGCAGCCCCATCGGGCTGCTTAACTATGGCTACACCTTC.